This section outlines one TCR beta chain sequence together with its context. Germline V CDR1 and CDR2: SEHNR, FQNEAQ (reference sequence). J was trimmed by 0 bases and V by 4 bases; bases with no gene match: 3. The CDR3 is 14 amino acids. Using immunoSEQ multiplex PCR, the repertoire was profiled, and TCRdb retains in-frame clones only, with some absent. This table has 93,000 or so clones, roughly 87% appearing once. The source of the sample is a study of blood T cell repertoires in COVID-19. Study context: Spain, Italy and the United States supplied samples that represented acute and convalescent COVID-19. Nucleic acid was either cDNA or gDNA, and it came from T cells, B-cell-depleted T cells, or PBMCs.

This clonotype originated in a human donor in a cohort sampled during active COVID-19. The chain joins TRBV7-9 to TRBJ2-7, with 7 bases matching TRBD1. The sequenced material came from peripheral blood. This chain's CDR3 is CASSSGQFSYEQYF. CDR3 sequence (DNA): TGTGCCAGCAGCTCGGGACAGTTCTCCTACGAGCAGTACTTC.